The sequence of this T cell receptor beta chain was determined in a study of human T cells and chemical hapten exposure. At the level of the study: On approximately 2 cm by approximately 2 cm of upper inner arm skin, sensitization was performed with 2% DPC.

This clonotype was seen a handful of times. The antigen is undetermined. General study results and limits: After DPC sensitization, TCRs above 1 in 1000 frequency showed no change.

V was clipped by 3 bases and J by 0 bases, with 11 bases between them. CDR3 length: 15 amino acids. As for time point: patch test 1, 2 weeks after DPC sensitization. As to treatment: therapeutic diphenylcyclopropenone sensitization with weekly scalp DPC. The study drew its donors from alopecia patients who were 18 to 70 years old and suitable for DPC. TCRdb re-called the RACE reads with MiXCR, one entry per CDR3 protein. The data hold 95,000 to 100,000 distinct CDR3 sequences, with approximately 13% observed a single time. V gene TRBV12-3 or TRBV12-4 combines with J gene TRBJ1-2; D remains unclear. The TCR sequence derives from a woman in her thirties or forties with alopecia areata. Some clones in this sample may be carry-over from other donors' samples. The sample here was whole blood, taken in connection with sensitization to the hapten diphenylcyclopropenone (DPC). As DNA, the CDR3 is TGTGCCAGCAGTTTCTCTGGCCGACCTAACTATGGCTACACCTTC. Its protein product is CASSFSGRPNYGYTF.